Listed below are T cell receptor beta chains from one sample, sequenced in a study of blood T cell repertoires in COVID-19. Repertoires were generated with immunoSEQ multiplex PCR, while TCRdb's copy carries only in-frame clones and drops some. The repertoire holds a few hundred thousand clones, with about nine tenths as singletons. The sample taken for sequencing was peripheral blood. The receptors were sampled from a man aged 45 to 65 with acute or convalescent COVID-19. The CDR3 runs from the conserved cysteine through the conserved F or W. Each record gives: CDR3 protein, CDR3 DNA, D gene, clone size, V gene, J gene. A D gene is named only where the DNA matches it firmly. Expanded clones get a size class; other rows say once, few or many, or leave the size out.

CASSSQGTDYGYTF	TGCGCCAGCAGTTCACAGGGGACGGACTATGGCTACACCTTC	TRBD1	once	TRBV10-2	TRBJ1-2
CASRQTGFEAFF	TGTGCCAGCAGGCAGACAGGGTTTGAAGCTTTCTTT	TRBD1	.	TRBV25-1	TRBJ1-1
CASSQGGFAEAFF	TGTGCCAGCAGCCAGGGAGGGTTTGCTGAAGCTTTCTTT	.	once	TRBV11-3	TRBJ1-1
CASSATGEVQPQHF	TGTGCCAGCAGTGCGACAGGCGAGGTGCAGCCCCAGCATTTT	.	.	TRBV2	TRBJ1-5
CASSLQLNTGELFF	TGTGCCAGCAGCCTACAACTAAACACCGGGGAGCTGTTTTTT	.	.	TRBV27	TRBJ2-2
CASRGTGSLYGYTF	TGTGCCAGCAGGGGGACAGGAAGCCTCTATGGCTACACCTTC	TRBD1	.	TRBV27	TRBJ1-2
CASKAGWAVKRNTEAFF	TGTGCCAGCAAGGCAGGGTGGGCCGTTAAGAGGAACACTGAAGCTTTCTTT	.	.	TRBV11-2	TRBJ1-1
CASSEMGIPYEQYF	TGTGCCAGCAGTGAAATGGGCATTCCTTACGAGCAGTACTTC	.	once	TRBV6-1	TRBJ2-7
CASSLGYGTGGNSPLHF	TGTGCCAGCAGCTTGGGTTACGGGACAGGGGGTAACTCACCCCTCCACTTT	TRBD1	.	TRBV5-4	TRBJ1-6
CASSPEAARGYGYTF	TGTGCCAGCAGCCCCGAGGCAGCTAGAGGCTATGGCTACACCTTC	.	.	TRBV7-8	TRBJ1-2
CASSLRQQETQYF	TGTGCCAGCTCACTACGACAGCAAGAGACCCAGTACTTC	.	.	TRBV18	TRBJ2-5
CASSPTGDQPQHF	TGTGCCAGCAGCCCAACCGGGGATCAGCCCCAGCATTTT	.	.	TRBV7-9	TRBJ1-5
CASSLAGTGVTEAFF	TGTGCCAGCAGCTTAGCGGGGACAGGGGTCACTGAAGCTTTCTTT	TRBD1	.	TRBV7-9	TRBJ1-1
CASSPATNEKLFF	TGTGCCAGCTCTCCCGCAACTAATGAAAAACTGTTTTTT	.	.	TRBV18	TRBJ1-4
CASSPASGLAANTGELFF	TGTGCCAGCAGCCCCGCTTCGGGGCTAGCGGCGAACACCGGGGAGCTGTTTTTT	TRBD2	.	TRBV7-3	TRBJ2-2
CASSQTGIQPQHF	TGTGCCAGCAGCCAGACAGGGATACAGCCCCAGCATTTT	TRBD1	.	TRBV7-9	TRBJ1-5
CAISGTSGGQADTQYF	TGTGCCATCAGTGGGACTAGCGGGGGGCAGGCAGATACGCAGTATTTT	TRBD2	once	TRBV10-3	TRBJ2-3
CAWKGEDYEQYF	TGTGCCTGGAAAGGGGAGGACTACGAGCAGTACTTC	.	once	TRBV30	TRBJ2-7
CASSFGTGGNTEAFF	TGCGCCAGCAGCTTCGGGACAGGGGGTAACACTGAAGCTTTCTTT	TRBD1	.	TRBV5-1	TRBJ1-1
CASGSGGLHEQFF	TGTGCTAGTGGTAGCGGGGGGCTGCATGAGCAGTTCTTC	TRBD2	.	TRBV12-5	TRBJ2-1
CATTSGGYEQFF	TGTGCCACAACTAGCGGGGGGTATGAGCAGTTCTTC	TRBD2	.	TRBV19	TRBJ2-1
CASSQISYRVTEAFF	TGTGCCAGCAGCCAAATCTCGTACAGAGTCACTGAAGCTTTCTTT	.	.	TRBV16	TRBJ1-1
CASNLQGRNTGELFF	TGTGCCAGCAACTTACAGGGTCGGAACACCGGGGAGCTGTTTTTT	.	.	TRBV6-5	TRBJ2-2
CASSQVSGLSGELFF	TGTGCCAGCAGCCAAGTCTCCGGTCTCTCCGGGGAGCTGTTTTTT	.	.	TRBV4-2	TRBJ2-2
CAWKANSGGYEQFF	TGTGCCTGGAAAGCGAATAGCGGGGGTTATGAGCAGTTCTTC	TRBD2	.	TRBV30	TRBJ2-1
CASSSRTGGAYNEQFF	TGTGCCAGCAGCTCCAGGACGGGCGGGGCTTACAATGAGCAGTTCTTC	.	many	TRBV3-1/TRBV3-2	TRBJ2-1
CASSFDRGEQFF	TGCGCCAGCAGCTTCGACAGGGGGGAGCAGTTCTTC	TRBD1	once	TRBV5-1	TRBJ2-1
CASSLAGTSPNNEQFF	TGTGCCAGCAGCTTGGCCGGGACTAGCCCAAACAATGAGCAGTTCTTC	TRBD2	.	TRBV5-4	TRBJ2-1
CASRDRGSEKLFF	TGTGCCAGCCGGGACAGGGGATCGGAAAAACTGTTTTTT	TRBD1	.	TRBV25-1	TRBJ1-4
CSVEVANYGYTF	TGCAGCGTCGAGGTAGCTAACTATGGCTACACCTTC	.	.	TRBV29-1	TRBJ1-2
CASSIEAGRRTEAFF	TGTGCCAGTAGTATAGAGGCAGGTCGTCGGACTGAAGCTTTCTTT	.	.	TRBV19	TRBJ1-1
CSVRGSETQYF	TGCAGCGTCAGGGGTTCTGAGACCCAGTACTTC	.	.	TRBV29-1	TRBJ2-5
CASSSGTTGAVGFYGYTF	TGTGCCAGCAGTTCCGGGACCACAGGGGCTGTGGGTTTTTATGGCTACACCTTC	TRBD1	.	TRBV7-9	TRBJ1-2
CSINRATEAFF	TGCAGCATAAACAGGGCCACTGAAGCTTTCTTT	.	.	TRBV29-1	TRBJ1-1
CSAGEANYGYTF	TGCAGCGCAGGGGAGGCTAACTATGGCTACACCTTC	.	.	TRBV29-1	TRBJ1-2
CASSPDRGRGYTF	TGTGCCAGCAGCCCTGACAGGGGACGGGGCTACACCTTC	TRBD1	.	TRBV7-8	TRBJ1-2
CAWSAGLQETQYF	TGTGCCTGGAGTGCAGGACTCCAAGAGACCCAGTACTTC	.	.	TRBV30	TRBJ2-5
CASSPLWTSNEQFF	TGTGCCAGCTCACCACTATGGACATCAAATGAGCAGTTCTTC	.	.	TRBV18	TRBJ2-1
CASSPGSGGTNTGELFF	TGTGCCAGCTCACCAGGAAGCGGGGGGACGAACACCGGGGAGCTGTTTTTT	TRBD2	.	TRBV18	TRBJ2-2
CASSPQGRQPQHF	TGTGCCAGCAGTCCTCAGGGGCGCCAGCCCCAGCATTTT	.	.	TRBV6-5	TRBJ1-5
CASSLNAGQNTGELFF	TGTGCCAGCAGCTTAAATGCGGGGCAGAACACCGGGGAGCTGTTTTTT	.	.	TRBV7-9	TRBJ2-2
CASSLSLAGAMLFF	TGTGCCAGCAGCTTGAGCCTAGCGGGGGCCATGCTGTTTTTT	TRBD2	.	TRBV7-2	TRBJ2-2
CASSLASWQDGYTF	TGCGCCAGCAGCTTGGCTTCGTGGCAGGATGGCTACACCTTC	.	.	TRBV5-1	TRBJ1-2
CASSFQLNQPQHF	TGTGCCAGCAGCTTCCAGTTGAATCAGCCCCAGCATTTT	.	.	TRBV7-9	TRBJ1-5
CATSDPDRAYEQYF	TGTGCCACCAGTGATCCCGACAGGGCCTACGAGCAGTACTTC	TRBD1	.	TRBV24-1	TRBJ2-7
CASSEWLRGAAAKNIQYF	TGTGCCAGCAGTGAATGGTTGCGGGGGGCTGCAGCCAAAAACATTCAGTACTTC	TRBD2	.	TRBV6-1	TRBJ2-4
CASSVTVGLSYNEQFF	TGTGCCAGCAGCGTGACAGTAGGGCTCTCCTACAATGAGCAGTTCTTC	.	.	TRBV7-3	TRBJ2-1
CASSPGGDSYEQYF	TGTGCCAGCAGCCCGGGCGGGGACTCCTACGAGCAGTACTTC	.	.	TRBV11-3	TRBJ2-7
CASSRDSSTEAFF	TGCGCCAGCAGCCGCGACAGCAGCACTGAAGCTTTCTTT	.	.	TRBV5-1	TRBJ1-1
CASSLSAGGRTDTQYF	TGCGCCAGCAGCTTATCCGCGGGGGGGAGGACAGATACGCAGTATTTT	TRBD2	.	TRBV5-1	TRBJ2-3
CASSPLRSSGNTIYF	TGTGCCAGCTCACCACTAAGGAGCTCTGGAAACACCATATATTTT	.	.	TRBV18	TRBJ1-3
CASSYGTANTEAFF	TGTGCCAGCAGTTATGGGACAGCGAACACTGAAGCTTTCTTT	TRBD1	.	TRBV6-6	TRBJ1-1
CASRRTSGGSYEQYF	TGTGCCAGCAGACGGACTAGCGGGGGTTCCTACGAGCAGTACTTC	TRBD2	few	TRBV6-5	TRBJ2-7
CASSLSDGEETQYF	TGCGCCAGCAGCTTGTCAGACGGGGAAGAGACCCAGTACTTC	.	.	TRBV5-1	TRBJ2-5
CATQGGQASSYTF	TGTGCCACCCAGGGGGGACAGGCCTCGAGCTACACCTTC	TRBD1	few	TRBV6-4	TRBJ1-2
CASRDRSLYGYTF	TGTGCCAGCAGGGACAGGAGCCTGTATGGCTACACCTTC	TRBD1	.	TRBV2	TRBJ1-2
CASSQVIQKPGTTPTDTQYF	TGCGCCAGCAGCCAAGTTATCCAAAAACCCGGGACTACGCCCACAGATACGCAGTATTTT	TRBD2	.	TRBV4-1	TRBJ2-3
CASSPRLGQGYGYTF	TGTGCCAGCAGTCCTAGGTTGGGACAGGGATATGGCTACACCTTC	TRBD1	.	TRBV2	TRBJ1-2
CASSRQSQNYGYTF	TGTGCCAGCAGTCGACAGTCCCAGAACTATGGCTACACCTTC	.	.	TRBV6-5	TRBJ1-2